The T cell receptor (beta chain) under discussion was sequenced for a study of sequential checkpoint blockade in melanoma. Treatment specified: randomized to nivolumab then ipilimumab (arm A) or the reverse (arm B). CDR1 is SGHRS and CDR2 is YFSETQ in the germline V gene. This CDR3 spans 16 amino acids. V shed 0 bases and J shed 0 bases, with 9 bases lying between them. Some clones are missing from TCRdb's copy, which holds only in-frame ones; the method was immunoSEQ multiplex PCR. Altogether approximately 6,000 clones are present, roughly 26% being singletons, with the ten largest covering roughly 9.8%.

The sequence derives from a human donor with melanoma. The source material was tumor tissue (inferred from file names), sampled from a patient given nivolumab and ipilimumab in sequence. This rearrangement joins TRBV5-1 to TRBJ2-2; no reliable D call. The CDR3 here is CASSLVPGTNTGELFF. CDR3 DNA sequence: TGCGCCAGCAGCTTGGTCCCAGGAACGAACACCGGGGAGCTGTTTTTT.